A single sample is the source of the 12 T cell receptor beta chains below, sequenced in a study of blood T cell repertoires in COVID-19. Method: immunoSEQ multiplex PCR; TCRdb's copy keeps in-frame clones and lacks some. The table has roughly 45,000 clones, just under 85% seen once. Specimen: peripheral blood. Source of these receptors: a man in his fifties or sixties with active COVID-19.

The chain uses TRBV6-5 and TRBJ2-2; a weak D match, TRBD2 (6 bases). Trimming shortened V by 2 bases and J by 9 bases, and 16 bases separated the two germline ends. CDR3 length equals 15 residues. CDR1 is MNHEY, CDR2 SVGAGI, per germline. CDR3 protein: CASSYSSGDGRELFF. CDR3 nucleotide sequence: TGTGCCAGCAGTTACAGCTCGGGGGACGGAAGGGAGCTGTTTTTT.

The gene calls are TRBV4-2 and TRBJ2-7; D is possibly TRBD1 (6 bases). The CDR3 is 14 amino acids. Germline V gene sequence: CDR1 LGHNA, CDR2 YNFKEQ. The V gene lost 6 bases and the J gene lost 6 bases, with 18 bases spanning the gap. In DNA form, the CDR3 reads TGTGCCAGCAGAAGTGAGGGGGAAGGAGGCGAGCAGTACTTC. Protein sequence: CASRSEGEGGEQYF.

The chain joins TRBV6-5 to TRBJ2-2, with 8 bases fitting TRBD1. Trimming took 6 bases from V and 5 from J; bases not matched to a gene: 8. Germline-derived CDR1 and CDR2 are MNHEY and SVGAGI. CDR3 length: 15 amino acids. The CDR3 DNA sequence: TGTGCCAGCAGGATACAGGGGGTGACAACCGGGGAGCTGTTTTTT. Amino acid sequence: CASRIQGVTTGELFF.

Written as DNA, the CDR3 is TGTGCCAGTAGCCTCGGAAGTGGATTCTCCAGGGAGGCCGGGGAGCTGTTTTTT. Translation gives CASSLGSGFSREAGELFF. The gene calls are TRBV19 and TRBJ2-2, with D possibly TRBD2 on 6 matching bases. The length of the CDR3 is 18 residues. The V gene lost 6 bases and the J gene lost 6 bases, with 26 bases spanning the gap. Germline lookup yields CDR1 LNHDA and CDR2 SQIVND (reference sequence).

The rearrangement joins TRBV14 to TRBJ1-5; D perhaps matches TRBD1 (5 bases). The V and J ends lost 4 bases and 4 bases respectively, with 11 bases between them. There are 14 residues in the CDR3. The germline CDR1 and CDR2 sequences are SGHDN and FVKESK. In nucleotides, the CDR3 is TGTGCCAGCAGCCCGCAGGGATGGAATCAGCCCCAGCATTTT. As protein: CASSPQGWNQPQHF.

The V gene is TRBV3-1 (or the pseudogene TRBV3-2), the J gene TRBJ1-2; 8 bases agree with TRBD1. Germline loops: CDR1 LGHDT, CDR2 YNNKEL (reference sequence). The V segment lost 0 bases and the J segment 5 bases; nucleotides outside the gene matches: 11. This CDR3 is 17 amino acids long. CDR3 region: CASSQDVVDRGKYGYTF. The CDR3 DNA reads as TGTGCCAGCAGCCAAGATGTGGTCGACAGGGGTAAGTATGGCTACACCTTC.

V usage is TRBV5-1 and J usage is TRBJ2-7, with D tentatively TRBD1 (5 bases). V was shortened by 2 bases and J by 2 bases, with 11 bases between the two germline ends. CDR1 and CDR2 from the germline V gene are SGHRS and YFSETQ. The CDR3 is 14 residues long. This CDR3 reads CASSLNAGPYEQYF. CDR3 nucleotides: TGCGCCAGCAGCTTAAACGCAGGGCCCTACGAGCAGTACTTC.

Only one count was recorded for this clone. J is TRBJ2-1 and V is TRBV7-3; 10 bases line up with TRBD2. Losses at the gene ends were 5 bases for V and 3 bases for J; bases not matched to a gene: 7. The germline CDR1 and CDR2 sequences are SGHTA and FQGTGA. CDR3 size: 16 residues. CDR3 amino acids: CASSQSGTSDYNEQFF. DNA for the CDR3: TGTGCCAGCAGCCAATCCGGGACTAGCGACTACAATGAGCAGTTCTTC. The variable domain in full, with the rest retrieved from reference TRBV7-3 and TRBJ2-1, is GAGVSQTPSNKVTEKGKYVELRCDPISGHTALYWYRQSLGQGPEFLIYFQGTGAADDSGLPNDRFFAVRPEGSVSTLKIQRTERGDSAVYLCASSQSGTSDYNEQFFGPGTRLTVL.

CDR3 sequence: CASSTTGGNQPQHF. The CDR3 region has the DNA TGCGCCAGCAGCACCACAGGGGGGAATCAGCCCCAGCATTTT. The chain joins TRBV5-1 to TRBJ1-5; 8 bases line up with TRBD1. The CDR3 has 14 residues. Germline values: CDR1 SGHRS, CDR2 YFSETQ. V trimming: 4 bases; J trimming: 4 bases; junction bases outside the gene matches: 4.

This rearrangement joins TRBV6-5 to TRBJ1-5; weak D call: TRBD1 (6 bases). From germline, CDR1 is MNHEY and CDR2 SVGAGI. V was shortened by 7 bases and J by 8 bases, with 15 bases between the two germline ends. The CDR3 is 13 residues long. CDR3 DNA: TGTGCCAGCAACGTAGGGGGTTGGGAGCCCCAGCATTTT. Translation: CASNVGGWEPQHF.

J is TRBJ2-6 and V is TRBV12-3 or TRBV12-4; no reliable D call. V was cut by 6 bases and J by 4 bases, with 7 bases left in between. The CDR3 runs 13 residues. The CDR3 nucleotides read TGTGCCAGCAGCCTAAAGGGGGCCAACGTCCTGACTTTC. Its protein product is CASSLKGANVLTF.

The rearrangement joins TRBV5-8 to TRBJ2-7, with TRBD1 identical over 9 bases. Germline loops: CDR1 SGHTS, CDR2 YDEGEE. Trimming removed 2 bases from V and 2 bases from J; junction bases left unmatched: 8. The CDR3 spans 16 residues. The CDR3 here is CASSLGTGGPPYEQYF. The CDR3 DNA sequence: TGTGCCAGCAGCTTAGGAACAGGGGGCCCGCCCTACGAGCAGTACTTC.